This T cell receptor beta chain was sequenced for a study of cytomegalovirus exposure and HLA in healthy donors. Note on this clone: As yet, its antigen is unknown.

Regarding the study as a whole: According to reports, the classifier identified cytomegalovirus status with high specificity and sensitivity. The likely origin of a cluster of highly shared sequence variants was a sequencing artifact.

The PCR had 60 Vbeta and 13 Jbeta primers. Authors' data handling: A later analysis tallied some 84 million unique TCR beta chains, 10 million to 12 million of them shared. Here immunoSEQ multiplex PCR was the method, and the copy in TCRdb shows in-frame clones only, minus some. The DNA was the basis for D and trimming; V, J and clone size are from that table. The sample consists of 100,000 to 120,000 clones, over 60% of them appearing once. V lost 1 base to trimming and J lost 8 bases, with 9 bases between them. The CDR3 loop spans 14 amino acids. Germline V CDR1 and CDR2: LNHNV, YYDKDF (reference sequence).

The sample taken for sequencing was PBMCs. This TCR was recovered from a woman aged 30 to 39 in good health and CMV-seronegative. The V gene is TRBV15, the J gene TRBJ1-6, with D hard to call. The CDR3 here is CATSRVIRDSPLHF. In nucleotides, the CDR3 is TGTGCCACCAGCAGAGTAATCCGGGATTCACCCCTCCACTTT.